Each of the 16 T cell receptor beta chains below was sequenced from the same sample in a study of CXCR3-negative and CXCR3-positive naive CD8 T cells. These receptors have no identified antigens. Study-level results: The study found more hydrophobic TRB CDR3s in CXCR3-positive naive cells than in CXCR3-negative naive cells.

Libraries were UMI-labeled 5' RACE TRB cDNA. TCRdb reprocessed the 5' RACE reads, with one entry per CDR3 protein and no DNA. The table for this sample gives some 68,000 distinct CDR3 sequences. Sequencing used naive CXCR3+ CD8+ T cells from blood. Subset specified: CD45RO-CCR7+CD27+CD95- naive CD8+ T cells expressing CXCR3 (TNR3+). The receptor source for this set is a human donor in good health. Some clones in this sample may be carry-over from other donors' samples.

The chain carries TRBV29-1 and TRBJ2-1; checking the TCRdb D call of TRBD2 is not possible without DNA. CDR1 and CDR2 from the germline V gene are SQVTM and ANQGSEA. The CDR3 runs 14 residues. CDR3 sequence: CSVTATWAYNEQFF.

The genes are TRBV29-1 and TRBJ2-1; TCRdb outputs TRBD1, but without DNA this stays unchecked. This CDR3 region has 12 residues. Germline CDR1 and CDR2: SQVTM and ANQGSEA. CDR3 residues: CSVTPHLNEQFF.

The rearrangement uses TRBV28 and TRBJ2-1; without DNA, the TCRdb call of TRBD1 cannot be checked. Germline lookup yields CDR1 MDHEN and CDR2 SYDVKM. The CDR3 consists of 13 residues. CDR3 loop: CASRLTGSRSEFF.

The CDR3 protein is CSVVTGVDEQFF. The chain is built from TRBV29-1 and TRBJ2-1; TCRdb calls TRBD1, which cannot be checked without DNA. Germline values: CDR1 SQVTM, CDR2 ANQGSEA. The CDR3 has 12 residues.

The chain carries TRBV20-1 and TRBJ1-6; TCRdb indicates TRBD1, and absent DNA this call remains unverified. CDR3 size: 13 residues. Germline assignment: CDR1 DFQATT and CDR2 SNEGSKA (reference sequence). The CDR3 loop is CSARQGYNSPLHF.

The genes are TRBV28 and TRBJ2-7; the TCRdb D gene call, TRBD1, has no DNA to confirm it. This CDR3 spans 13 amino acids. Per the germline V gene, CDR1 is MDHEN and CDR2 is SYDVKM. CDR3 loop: CASSLGTGGEQYF.

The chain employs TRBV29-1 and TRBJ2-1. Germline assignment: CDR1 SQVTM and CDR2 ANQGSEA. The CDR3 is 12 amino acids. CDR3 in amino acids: CSGLSGLGEQFF.

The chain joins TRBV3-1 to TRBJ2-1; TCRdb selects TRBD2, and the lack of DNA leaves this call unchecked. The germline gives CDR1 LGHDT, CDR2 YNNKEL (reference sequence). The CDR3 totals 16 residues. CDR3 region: CASSRSPSGGYNEQFF.

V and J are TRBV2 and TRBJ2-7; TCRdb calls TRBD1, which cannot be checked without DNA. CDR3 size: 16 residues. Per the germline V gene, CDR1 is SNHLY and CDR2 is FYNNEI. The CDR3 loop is CASSEASAGLIHEQYF.

The CDR3 sequence is CASSPRQRRRYYGYTF. V and J are TRBV10-1 and TRBJ1-2; the D call from TCRdb, TRBD1, cannot be confirmed without DNA. CDR1 is WNHNN and CDR2 is SYGVQD in the germline V gene (reference sequence). The CDR3 is made up of 16 amino acids.

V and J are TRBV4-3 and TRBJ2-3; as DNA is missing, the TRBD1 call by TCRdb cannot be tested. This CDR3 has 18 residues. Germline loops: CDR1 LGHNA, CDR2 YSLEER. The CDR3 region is CASSQDPWTGGFTDTQYF.

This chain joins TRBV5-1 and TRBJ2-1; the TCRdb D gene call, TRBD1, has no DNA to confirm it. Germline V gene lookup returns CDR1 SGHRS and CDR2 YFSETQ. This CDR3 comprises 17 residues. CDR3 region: CASSLVAPLGGGNEQFF. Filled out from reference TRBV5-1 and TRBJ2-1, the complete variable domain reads KAGVTQTPRYLIKTRGQQVTLSCSPISGHRSVSWYQQTPGQGLQFLFEYFSETQRNKGNFPGRFSGRQFSNSRSEMNVSTLELGDSALYLCASSLVAPLGGGNEQFFGPGTRLTVL.

The CDR3 is CASSQESTEAFF. This chain connects TRBV4-1 to TRBJ1-1. CDR1 MGHRA and CDR2 YSYEKL come from the germline V gene. This CDR3 has 12 amino acids.

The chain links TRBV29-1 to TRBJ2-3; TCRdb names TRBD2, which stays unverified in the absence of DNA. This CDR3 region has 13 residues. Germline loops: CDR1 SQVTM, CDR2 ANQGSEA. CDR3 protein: CSVELRGEDTQYF.

The CDR3 is CASSLGRANIQYF. V gene TRBV5-6 combines with J gene TRBJ2-4. CDR1 is SGHDT, CDR2 YYEEEE, per germline. The CDR3 extends over 13 amino acids. Full variable domain (outside the CDR3, taken from reference TRBV5-6 and TRBJ2-4): DAGVTQSPTHLIKTRGQQVTLRCSPKSGHDTVSWYQQALGQGPQFIFQYYEEEERQRGNFPDRFSGHQFPNYSSELNVNALLLGDSALYLCASSLGRANIQYFGAGTRLSVL.

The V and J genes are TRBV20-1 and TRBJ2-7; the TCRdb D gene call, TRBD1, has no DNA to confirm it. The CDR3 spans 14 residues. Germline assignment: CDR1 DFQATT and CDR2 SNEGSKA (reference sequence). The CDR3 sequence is CSARGQGAMYEQYF.